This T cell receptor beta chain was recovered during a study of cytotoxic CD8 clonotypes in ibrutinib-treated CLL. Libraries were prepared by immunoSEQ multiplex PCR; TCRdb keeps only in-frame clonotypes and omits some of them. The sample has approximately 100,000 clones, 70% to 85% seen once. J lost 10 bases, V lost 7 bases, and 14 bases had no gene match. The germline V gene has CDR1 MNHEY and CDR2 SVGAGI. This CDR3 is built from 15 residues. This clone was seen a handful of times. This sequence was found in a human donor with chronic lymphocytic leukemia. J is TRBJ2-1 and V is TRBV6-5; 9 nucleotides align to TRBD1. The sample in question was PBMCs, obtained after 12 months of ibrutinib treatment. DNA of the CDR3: TGTGCCAGCAACCAGGTGGGGGACAGGGAGTGGGAGCAGTTCTTC. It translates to CASNQVGDREWEQFF.